This TCR beta chain was identified in a study of CD8+ T cells in alopecia areata. Study-wide findings and caveats: Having just one nonresponder leaves the connection between baseline CD8+ expansion and response unresolved.

The treatment denotes: oral pan-JAK inhibitor, 5-10 mg twice daily. A remark on this clone: Its antigen is currently unknown.

Reverse transcription of extracted RNA yielded cDNA, which provided the sequencing template. Sequencing was performed with immunoSEQ multiplex PCR; in TCRdb, only in-frame clones are kept and a portion is missing. Of 150,000 to 200,000 clones in the sample, 60% are singletons; the top ten hold just over 1%. V trimming: 3 bases; J trimming: 10 bases; junction bases outside the gene matches: 9. The germline V gene encodes CDR1 LNHNV and CDR2 YYDKDF (reference sequence). The CDR3 totals 15 residues. This receptor was taken from a human donor with alopecia areata. The sequencing used CD4+ T cells sorted from blood, collected at week 24, from a patient treated with tofacitinib. The V call is TRBV15, the J call TRBJ1-6; 7 bases map to TRBD1. The CDR3 DNA reads as TGTGCCACCAGCAGGGGTACAGGGGCAAAGTCACCCCTCCACTTT. Residues: CATSRGTGAKSPLHF.